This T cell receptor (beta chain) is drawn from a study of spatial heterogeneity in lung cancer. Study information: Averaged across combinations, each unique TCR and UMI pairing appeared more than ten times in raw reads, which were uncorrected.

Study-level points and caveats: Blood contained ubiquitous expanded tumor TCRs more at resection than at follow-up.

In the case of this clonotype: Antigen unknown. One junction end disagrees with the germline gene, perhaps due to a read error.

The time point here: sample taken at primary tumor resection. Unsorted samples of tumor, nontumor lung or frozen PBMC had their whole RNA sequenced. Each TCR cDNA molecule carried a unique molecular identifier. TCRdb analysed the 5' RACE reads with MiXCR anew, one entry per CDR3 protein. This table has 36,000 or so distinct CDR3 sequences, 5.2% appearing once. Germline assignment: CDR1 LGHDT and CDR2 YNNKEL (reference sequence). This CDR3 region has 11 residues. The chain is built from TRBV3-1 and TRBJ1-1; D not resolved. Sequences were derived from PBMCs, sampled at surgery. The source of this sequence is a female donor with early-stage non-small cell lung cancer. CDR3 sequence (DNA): TGTGTCAGCCGGGGGAACACTGAAGCTTTCTTT. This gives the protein CVSRGNTEAFF.